These 22 T cell receptor beta chains came from one sample sequenced in a study of blood T cells in healthy people across ages. A second PCR of roughly 6 to 12 cycles used a sample-barcoded 5' primer and a J-beta primer mix. Via MiXCR, TCRdb re-called the 5' RACE reads, giving one row per CDR3 protein. This table holds 950,000 to 1,200,000 distinct CDR3 sequences, 35% to 40% found once. Sequencing was carried out using blood. The receptor set was obtained from a man younger than 35 in good health.

This clonotype was recorded a few times. V usage is TRBV2 and J usage is TRBJ1-1, with D tentatively TRBD1 (6 bases). Per germline, CDR1 SNHLY and CDR2 FYNNEI. This CDR3 has 14 amino acids. With 5 bases removed from V and 6 bases from J, the gap between germline ends came to 16 bases. CDR3 amino acids: CASSTSQGRAEAFF. The CDR3 DNA reads TGTGCCAGCAGTACAAGCCAGGGGAGGGCTGAAGCTTTCTTT.

The chain employs TRBV9 and TRBJ1-2; the match to TRBD1 covers 8 bases. This CDR3 region has 16 residues. Germline V gives CDR1 SGDLS, CDR2 YYNGEE. With 2 bases clipped from V and 8 bases from J, the junction kept 14 bases outside the gene matches. In DNA form, the CDR3 reads TGTGCCAGCAGCGTCGCAGACAGGGGACGTAAGGGGGGCTACACCTTC. Translation: CASSVADRGRKGGYTF.

J is TRBJ1-1 and V is TRBV20-1, with 7 bases fitting TRBD1. Germline CDR1 and CDR2: DFQATT and SNEGSKA (reference sequence). The CDR3 extends over 12 amino acids. Trimming took 6 bases from V and 1 from J; bases not matched to a gene: 2. The CDR3 spells CSAGQTNTEAFF. The CDR3 DNA reads TGCAGTGCGGGACAGACGAACACTGAAGCTTTCTTT.

Concerning this clonotype: At one end, the junction sequence differs from germline, possibly due to a read error. The chain employs TRBV6-2 or TRBV6-3 and TRBJ1-5; D might be TRBD1 (5 bases). The CDR3 loop spans 15 amino acids. Germline V gene data show CDR1 as MNHEY and CDR2 as SVGEGT. DNA of the CDR3: TGTGCCAGCACCCCTTTGGGGGACGGGAATCGGCCCCAGCATTTT. Amino acid sequence: CASTPLGDGNRPQHF.

This chain links TRBV4-1 with TRBJ2-3; maybe TRBD1 (6 bases). Germline lookup yields CDR1 MGHRA and CDR2 YSYEKL. CDR3 length equals 15 residues. Trimming cost V 4 bases and J 2 bases, with 13 bases left between them. CDR3 sequence reads: CASSPHRVDTDTQYF. CDR3 coding DNA: TGCGCCAGCAGCCCCCACAGGGTTGACACAGATACGCAGTATTTT.

This clonotype was seen only a few times. The chain carries TRBV10-3 and TRBJ2-5; D unclear. The DNA end lines up better with TRBJ2-7; the J call may be wrong. From germline, CDR1 is ENHRY and CDR2 SYGVKD. The CDR3 runs to 14 residues. The DNA of the CDR3 is TGTGCCATCAGTGAGTTATTGGGCCGAAACGAGCAGTACTTC. This encodes CAISELLGRNEQYF.

J is TRBJ2-2 and V is TRBV6-6; possible D gene TRBD2, 5 bases. The CDR3 sequence is 15 residues long. V was cut by 0 bases and J by 4 bases, with 9 bases left in between. Germline V gene sequence: CDR1 MNHNY, CDR2 SVGAGI (reference sequence). CDR3 sequence (DNA): TGTGCCAGCAGTTACTCAACGAGCGGCACCGGGGAGCTGTTTTTT. This codes for CASSYSTSGTGELFF.

This chain connects TRBV20-1 to TRBJ1-1; TRBD1 matches at 8 bases. V lost 3 bases to trimming and J lost 10 bases; unmatched junction nucleotides: 10. CDR1 is DFQATT, CDR2 SNEGSKA, per germline (reference sequence). The CDR3 sequence is 13 residues long. The CDR3 DNA reads as TGCAGTGCTAGGGAGGACAGGGCCCGGGGAGCTTTCTTT. Protein sequence: CSAREDRARGAFF.

The V call is TRBV27, the J call TRBJ2-3; 7 nucleotides line up with TRBD2. The CDR3 extends over 15 amino acids. Germline CDR1 MNHEY, CDR2 SMNVEV (reference sequence). V gave up 8 bases and J gave up 3 bases; unmatched junction bases: 11. The CDR3 protein is CASYSPSGETDTQYF. CDR3 sequence (DNA): TGTGCCAGCTACTCCCCCAGCGGGGAAACAGATACGCAGTATTTT.

A word on this clonotype: Its ends do not fully match the called genes, so a read error is possible. The chain links TRBV10-3 to TRBJ2-3, with TRBD2 matching over 9 bases. The CDR3 is made up of 17 amino acids. CDR1 is ENHRY, CDR2 SYGVKD, per germline. DNA of the CDR3: TGTGCCATCAGTGGGGGTAGCGGGGGTTCCAGCACAGATATGCAGTATTTT. Translated: CAISGGSGGSSTDMQYF.

This chain links TRBV6-6 with TRBJ1-2; possibly TRBD1 for D (6 bases). V was cut by 5 bases and J by 4 bases, with 20 bases left in between. Germline V lookup: CDR1 MNHNY, CDR2 SVGAGI (reference sequence). CDR3 length: 16 amino acids. The CDR3 sequence: CASSPPRGSESYGYTF. Here the CDR3 DNA reads TGTGCCAGCAGTCCCCCGAGGGGGTCCGAATCCTATGGCTACACCTTC.

The genes are TRBV27 and TRBJ2-7, with D possibly matching TRBD2 (7 bases). CDR3 length: 14 residues. Germline V gene lookup returns CDR1 MNHEY and CDR2 SMNVEV (reference sequence). V was cut by 1 base and J by 5 bases, with 12 bases left in between. This chain's CDR3 is CASSLLGGGDEQYF. Written as DNA, the CDR3 is TGTGCCAGCAGTTTATTGGGAGGGGGAGACGAGCAGTACTTC.

This clonotype was picked up a small number of times. The V gene is TRBV12-3 or TRBV12-4, the J gene TRBJ2-2; D is undetermined. The CDR3 length is 15 residues. V was trimmed by 6 bases and J by 1 base, leaving 12 bases between them. As DNA, the CDR3 is TGTGCCAGCAGCCCTGGCCGACTGAACACCGGGGAGCTGTTTTTT. This sequence encodes CASSPGRLNTGELFF.

This clonotype appeared a few times. The chain couples TRBV10-3 to TRBJ2-3, with a weak D call TRBD1 (6 bases). With 6 bases removed from V and 1 base from J, the gap between germline ends came to 11 bases. CDR3 length: 14 amino acids. Germline V CDR1 and CDR2: ENHRY, SYGVKD. The CDR3 region is CAISRRGGTDTQYF. DNA for the CDR3: TGTGCCATCAGCCGCAGGGGTGGCACAGATACGCAGTATTTT.

This clonotype was detected a few times. The chain is built from TRBV27 and TRBJ1-2; D gene unclear. Trimming removed 5 bases from V and 5 bases from J, with 12 bases in between. Germline CDR1 MNHEY, CDR2 SMNVEV (reference sequence). CDR3 length: 13 residues. The CDR3: CASSDSGPYGYTF. As DNA, the CDR3 is TGTGCCAGCAGTGACTCTGGGCCTTATGGCTACACCTTC.

The chain couples TRBV28 to TRBJ2-5; D is undetermined. Germline assignment: CDR1 MDHEN and CDR2 SYDVKM. The CDR3 is 15 residues long. The V gene lost 5 bases and the J gene lost 2 bases, with 15 bases spanning the gap. This chain's CDR3 is CASSSISGQQETQYF. CDR3 coding DNA: TGTGCCAGCAGTAGCATATCCGGGCAGCAAGAGACCCAGTACTTC.

This clonotype was counted a few times. The V call is TRBV29-1, the J call TRBJ1-2, with D perhaps TRBD1 (5 bases). V was trimmed by 4 bases and J by 2 bases, leaving 14 bases between them. There are 14 residues in the CDR3. Germline-derived CDR1 and CDR2 are SQVTM and ANQGSEA. This CDR3 reads CSVGTSARNYGYTF. The CDR3 nucleotides read TGCAGCGTTGGGACATCGGCTAGGAACTATGGCTACACCTTC.

At least ten counts were recorded for this clonotype. The chain couples TRBV6-1 to TRBJ2-1; D gene unclear. Trimming took 1 base from V and 10 from J, leaving 11 bases between them. Germline assignment: CDR1 MNHNS and CDR2 SASEGT. CDR3 size: 13 residues. The CDR3 loop is CASSEVLRREQFF. DNA for the CDR3: TGTGCCAGCAGTGAAGTTCTTAGGCGCGAGCAGTTCTTC.

The V call is TRBV7-9, the J call TRBJ1-4; D is unresolved. This CDR3 spans 12 amino acids. Trimming removed 8 bases at V and 5 bases at J, with 9 bases between. Germline lookup yields CDR1 SEHNR and CDR2 FQNEAQ (reference sequence). CDR3 sequence (DNA): TGTGCCAGCGGGCAGCTAAATGAAAAACTGTTTTTT. Amino acid sequence: CASGQLNEKLFF.

The chain joins TRBV5-1 to TRBJ2-2; either TRBD1 or TRBD2 may supply D (5 bases each). CDR3 length: 16 amino acids. Germline CDR1 and CDR2: SGHRS and YFSETQ. V lost 2 bases, J lost 0 bases, and 11 bases lay in between. CDR3 region: CASSFNGGPNTGELFF. The CDR3 region has the DNA TGCGCCAGCAGCTTTAATGGGGGACCGAACACCGGGGAGCTGTTTTTT.

This clonotype has at least ten counts. The genes are TRBV28 and TRBJ2-5, with no clear D. This CDR3 contains 16 residues. Germline CDR1 MDHEN, CDR2 SYDVKM. Trimming took off 0 bases at V and 3 bases at J, with 14 bases between the two ends. In DNA form, the CDR3 reads TGTGCCAGCAGTTTATGGGGCACCAAGGTCGAAGAGACCCAGTACTTC. This translates into CASSLWGTKVEETQYF.

This chain uses TRBV6-1 with TRBJ2-2, with 12 bases lining up with TRBD1. This CDR3 has 18 residues. V lost 5 bases to trimming and J lost 4 bases; unmatched junction nucleotides: 11. Per germline, CDR1 MNHNS and CDR2 SASEGT. For the CDR3, the DNA is TGTGCCAGCAGTCCGGAGCACGGGACAGGGGGCGGCACCGGGGAGCTGTTTTTT. Translated: CASSPEHGTGGGTGELFF.